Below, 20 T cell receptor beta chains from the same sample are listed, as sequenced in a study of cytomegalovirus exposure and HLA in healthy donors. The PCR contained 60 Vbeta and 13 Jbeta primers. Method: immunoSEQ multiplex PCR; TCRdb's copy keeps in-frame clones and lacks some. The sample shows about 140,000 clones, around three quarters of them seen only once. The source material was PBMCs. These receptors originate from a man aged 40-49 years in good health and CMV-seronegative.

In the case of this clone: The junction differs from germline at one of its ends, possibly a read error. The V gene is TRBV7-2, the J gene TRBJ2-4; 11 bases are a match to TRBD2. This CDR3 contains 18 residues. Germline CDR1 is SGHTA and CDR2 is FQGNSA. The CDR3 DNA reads TGTGCCAGCAGCTTAGGGGTAGCGGGGGGGTTAGCCAAAAACAGTCAGTACTTC. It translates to CASSLGVAGGLAKNSQYF.

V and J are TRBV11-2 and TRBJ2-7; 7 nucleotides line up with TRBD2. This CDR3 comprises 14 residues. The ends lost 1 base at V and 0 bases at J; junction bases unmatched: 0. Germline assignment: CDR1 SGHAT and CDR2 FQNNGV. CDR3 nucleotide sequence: TGTGCCAGCAGCTTAGCGGGAGGCTCCTACGAGCAGTACTTC. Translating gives CASSLAGGSYEQYF. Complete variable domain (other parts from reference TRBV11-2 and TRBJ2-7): EAGVAQSPRYKIIEKRQSVAFWCNPISGHATLYWYQQILGQGPKLLIQFQNNGVVDDSQLPKDRFSAERLKGVDSTLKIQPAKLEDSAVYLCASSLAGGSYEQYFGPGTRLTVT.

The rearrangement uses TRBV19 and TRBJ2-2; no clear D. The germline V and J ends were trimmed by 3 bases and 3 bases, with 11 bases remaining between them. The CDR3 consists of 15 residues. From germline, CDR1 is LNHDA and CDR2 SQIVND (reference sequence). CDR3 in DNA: TGTGCCAGTAGTATTTGGGCATTAGACACCGGGGAGCTGTTTTTT. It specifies CASSIWALDTGELFF. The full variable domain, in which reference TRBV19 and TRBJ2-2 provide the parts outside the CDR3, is DGGITQSPKYLFRKEGQNVTLSCEQNLNHDAMYWYRQDPGQGLRLIYYSQIVNDFQKGDIAEGYSVSREKKESFPLTVTSAQKNPTAFYLCASSIWALDTGELFFGEGSRLTVL.

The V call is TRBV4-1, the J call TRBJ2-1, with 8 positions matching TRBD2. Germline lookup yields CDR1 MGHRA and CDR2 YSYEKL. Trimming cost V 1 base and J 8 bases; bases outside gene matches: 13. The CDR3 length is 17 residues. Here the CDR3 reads CASSQGHRGGFVYEQFF. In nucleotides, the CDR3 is TGCGCCAGCAGCCAAGGCCACCGCGGGGGGTTTGTCTATGAGCAGTTCTTC.

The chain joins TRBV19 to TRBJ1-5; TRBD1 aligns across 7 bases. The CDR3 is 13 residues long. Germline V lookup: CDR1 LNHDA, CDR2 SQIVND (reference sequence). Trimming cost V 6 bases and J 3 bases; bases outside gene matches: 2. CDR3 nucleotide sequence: TGTGCCAGTAGGGGGACAGTCAATCAGCCCCAGCATTTT. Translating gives CASRGTVNQPQHF.

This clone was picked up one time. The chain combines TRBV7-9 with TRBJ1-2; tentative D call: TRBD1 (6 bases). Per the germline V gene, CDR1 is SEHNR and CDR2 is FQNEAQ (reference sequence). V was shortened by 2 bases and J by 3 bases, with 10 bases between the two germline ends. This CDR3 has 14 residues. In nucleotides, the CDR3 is TGTGCCAGCAGCTTACCGGGGGGCTACTATGGCTACACCTTC. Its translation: CASSLPGGYYGYTF. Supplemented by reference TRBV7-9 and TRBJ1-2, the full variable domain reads DTGVSQNPRHKITKRGQNVTFRCDPISEHNRLYWYRQTLGQGPEFLTYFQNEAQLEKSRLLSDRFSAERPKGSFSTLEIQRTEQGDSAMYLCASSLPGGYYGYTFGSGTRLTVV.

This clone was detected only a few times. The CDR3 loop is CASSERASGGGDTQYF. CDR3 nucleotide sequence: TGTGCCAGCAGTGAACGGGCTAGCGGGGGGGGAGATACGCAGTATTTT. The chain employs TRBV2 and TRBJ2-3, with 12 bases fitting TRBD2. After removal of 2 bases from V and 5 bases from J, the junction contained 5 bases not matched to a gene. This CDR3 has 16 amino acids. Per germline, CDR1 SNHLY and CDR2 FYNNEI.

CDR3 in amino acids: CASNLGGYQETQYF. The CDR3 bases are TGCGCCAGCAACTTAGGGGGCTACCAAGAGACCCAGTACTTC. This chain links TRBV5-1 with TRBJ2-5; 7 positions match TRBD1. The CDR3 length is 14 residues. Germline CDR1 and CDR2: SGHRS and YFSETQ. The V and J ends lost 6 bases and 0 bases, in that order; junction bases with no gene match: 5.

CDR3 sequence reads: CAWSVGLAGGEQYF. The DNA of the CDR3 is TGTGCCTGGAGTGTAGGGTTAGCGGGAGGCGAGCAGTACTTC. The chain recombines TRBV30 with TRBJ2-7; 10 nucleotides match TRBD2. Germline CDR1 reads GTSNPN; CDR2 reads SVGIG (reference sequence). The junction had 5 bases not matched to a gene; V was cut back by 0 bases and J by 6 bases. The CDR3 loop spans 14 amino acids.

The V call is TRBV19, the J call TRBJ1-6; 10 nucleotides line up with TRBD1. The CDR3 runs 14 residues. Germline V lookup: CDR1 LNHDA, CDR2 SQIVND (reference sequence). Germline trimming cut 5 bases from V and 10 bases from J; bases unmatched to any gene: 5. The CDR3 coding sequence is TGTGCCAGTAGTTTCGGGACAGGGGTGTCACCCCTCCACTTT. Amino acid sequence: CASSFGTGVSPLHF.

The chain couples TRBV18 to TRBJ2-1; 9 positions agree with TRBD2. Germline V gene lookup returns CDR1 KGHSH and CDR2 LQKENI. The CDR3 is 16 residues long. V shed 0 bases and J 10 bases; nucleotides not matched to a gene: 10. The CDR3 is CASSPPGGRAEGEQFF. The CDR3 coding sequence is TGTGCCAGCTCACCACCGGGCGGGAGGGCCGAGGGAGAGCAGTTCTTC.

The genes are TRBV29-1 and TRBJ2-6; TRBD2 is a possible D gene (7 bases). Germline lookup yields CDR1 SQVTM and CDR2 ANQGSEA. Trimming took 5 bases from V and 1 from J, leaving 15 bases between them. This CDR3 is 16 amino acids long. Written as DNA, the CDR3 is TGCAGCGTTAAATCGGGGGGCCCATCTGGGGCCAACGTCCTGACTTTC. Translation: CSVKSGGPSGANVLTF.

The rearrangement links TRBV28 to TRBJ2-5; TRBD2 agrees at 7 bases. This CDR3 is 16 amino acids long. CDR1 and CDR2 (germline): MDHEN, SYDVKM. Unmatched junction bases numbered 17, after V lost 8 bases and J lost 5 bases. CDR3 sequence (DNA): TGTGCCAGCTTTGCTCATGCGGGAGATAGGGAGGAGACCCAGTACTTC. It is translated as CASFAHAGDREETQYF.

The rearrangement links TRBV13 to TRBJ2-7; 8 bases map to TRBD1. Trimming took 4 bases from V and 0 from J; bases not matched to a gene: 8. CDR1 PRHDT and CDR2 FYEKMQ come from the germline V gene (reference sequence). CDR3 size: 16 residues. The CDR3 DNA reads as TGTGCCAGCAGCTGCAGGGGGCCCCTATGCTCCTACGAGCAGTACTTC. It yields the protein CASSCRGPLCSYEQYF.

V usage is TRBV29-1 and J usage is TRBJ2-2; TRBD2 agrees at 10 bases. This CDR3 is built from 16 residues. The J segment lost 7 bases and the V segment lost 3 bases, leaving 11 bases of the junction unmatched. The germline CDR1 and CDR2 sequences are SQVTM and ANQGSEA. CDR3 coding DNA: TGCAGCGTTGATTTGGGACTAGCGAGATTCGGCGGGGAGCTGTTTTTT. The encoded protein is CSVDLGLARFGGELFF.

DNA of the CDR3: TGCAGCGTTGAACGCTTGGGCAGGGGCCCCGGGGAGCTGTTTTTT. Translated: CSVERLGRGPGELFF. This chain connects TRBV29-1 to TRBJ2-2; a weak D match, TRBD1 (6 bases). Trimming removed 2 bases at V and 6 bases at J, with 16 bases between. The CDR3 is 15 residues long. Per germline, CDR1 SQVTM and CDR2 ANQGSEA.

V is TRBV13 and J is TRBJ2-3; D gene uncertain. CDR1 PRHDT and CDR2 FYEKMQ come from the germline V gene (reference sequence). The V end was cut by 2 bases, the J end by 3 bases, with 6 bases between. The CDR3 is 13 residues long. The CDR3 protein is CASSLPSTDTQYF. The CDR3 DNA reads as TGTGCCAGCAGCTTACCCTCGACAGATACGCAGTATTTT. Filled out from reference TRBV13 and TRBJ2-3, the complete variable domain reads AAGVIQSPRHLIKEKRETATLKCYPIPRHDTVYWYQQGPGQDPQFLISFYEKMQSDKGSIPDRFSAQQFSDYHSELNMSSLELGDSALYFCASSLPSTDTQYFGPGTRLTVL.

This chain's CDR3 is CASSGTTDTQYF. The CDR3 DNA sequence: TGTGCCAGCAGTGGGACTACAGATACGCAGTATTTT. This sequence joins TRBV2 and TRBJ2-3, with D possibly being TRBD2 (5 bases). The CDR3 totals 12 residues. V lost 4 bases and J lost 3, with 5 bases in between. Germline loops: CDR1 SNHLY, CDR2 FYNNEI.

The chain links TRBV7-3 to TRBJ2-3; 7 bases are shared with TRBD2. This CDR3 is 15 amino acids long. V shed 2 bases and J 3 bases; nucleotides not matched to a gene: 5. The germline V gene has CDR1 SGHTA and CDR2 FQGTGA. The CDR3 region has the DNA TGTGCCAGCAGCTTACCCGCCGGGGGGACAGATACGCAGTATTTT. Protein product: CASSLPAGGTDTQYF.

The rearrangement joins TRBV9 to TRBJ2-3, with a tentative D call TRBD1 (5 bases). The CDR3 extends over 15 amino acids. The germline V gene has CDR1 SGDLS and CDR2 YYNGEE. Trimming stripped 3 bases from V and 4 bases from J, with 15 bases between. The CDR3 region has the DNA TGTGCCAGCAGCGAAACGCAGGGTGGGGCAGATACGCAGTATTTT. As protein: CASSETQGGADTQYF.